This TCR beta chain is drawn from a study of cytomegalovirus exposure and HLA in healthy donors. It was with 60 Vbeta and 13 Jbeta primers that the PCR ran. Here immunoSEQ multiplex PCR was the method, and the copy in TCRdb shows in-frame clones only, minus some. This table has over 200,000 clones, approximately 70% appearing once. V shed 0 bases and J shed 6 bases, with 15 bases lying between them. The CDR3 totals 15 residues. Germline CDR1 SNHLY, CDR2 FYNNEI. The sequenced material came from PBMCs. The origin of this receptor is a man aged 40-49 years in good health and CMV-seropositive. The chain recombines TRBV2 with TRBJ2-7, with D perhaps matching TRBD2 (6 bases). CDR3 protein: CASSEALLASGEQYF. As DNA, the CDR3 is TGTGCCAGCAGTGAAGCCTTACTAGCTTCGGGCGAGCAGTACTTC. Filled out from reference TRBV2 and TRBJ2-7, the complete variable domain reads EPEVTQTPSHQVTQMGQEVILRCVPISNHLYFYWYRQILGQKVEFLVSFYNNEISEKSEIFDDQFSVERPDGSNFTLKIRSTKLEDSAMYFCASSEALLASGEQYFGPGTRLTVT.